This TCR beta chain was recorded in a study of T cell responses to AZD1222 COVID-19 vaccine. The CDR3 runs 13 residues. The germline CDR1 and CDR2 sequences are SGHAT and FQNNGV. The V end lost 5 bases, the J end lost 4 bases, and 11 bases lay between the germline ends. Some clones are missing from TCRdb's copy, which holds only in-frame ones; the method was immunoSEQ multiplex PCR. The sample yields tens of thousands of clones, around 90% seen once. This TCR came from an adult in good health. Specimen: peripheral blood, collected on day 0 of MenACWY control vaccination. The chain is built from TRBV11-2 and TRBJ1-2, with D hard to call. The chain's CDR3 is CASSNQVGYGYTF. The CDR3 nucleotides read TGTGCCAGCAGCAACCAAGTAGGCTATGGCTACACCTTC.